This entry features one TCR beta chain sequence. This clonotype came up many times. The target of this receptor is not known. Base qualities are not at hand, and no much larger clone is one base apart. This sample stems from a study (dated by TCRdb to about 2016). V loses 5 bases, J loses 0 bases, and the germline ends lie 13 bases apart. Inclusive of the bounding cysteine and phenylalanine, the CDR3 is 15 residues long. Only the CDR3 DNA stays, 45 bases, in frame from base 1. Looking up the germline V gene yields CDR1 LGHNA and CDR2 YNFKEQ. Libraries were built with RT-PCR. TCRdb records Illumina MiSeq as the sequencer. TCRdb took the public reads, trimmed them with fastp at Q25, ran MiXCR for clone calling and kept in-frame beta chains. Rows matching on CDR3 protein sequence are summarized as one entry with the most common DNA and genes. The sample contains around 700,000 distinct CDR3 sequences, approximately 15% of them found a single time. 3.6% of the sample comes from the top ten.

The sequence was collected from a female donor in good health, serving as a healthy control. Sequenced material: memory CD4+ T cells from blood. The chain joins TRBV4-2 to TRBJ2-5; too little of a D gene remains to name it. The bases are TGTGCCAGCAGCGCAAGTCGCACATACCAAGAGACCCAGTACTTC. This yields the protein CASSASRTYQETQYF.